The rows below give T cell receptor beta chains drawn from one sample of a study of post-analysis software for immune sequencing data. One entry per CDR3 protein, called by TCRdb with MiXCR from the PCR reads. Counted here are about 160,000 distinct CDR3 sequences, 36% occurring once; the ten biggest clones make up 25% to 35%. This sample comprised blood, obtained after autologous hematopoietic stem cell transplantation. The source of these receptors is a girl aged 5-17 years with multiple sclerosis. The CDR3 runs from the conserved cysteine through the conserved F or W. D genes are given only for firm matches. Expanded clones are given a class, and other clones once, few, many or no size at all.

abundance: NA; d_gene: TRBD2; v_gene: TRBV20-1; j_gene: TRBJ2-1; CDR3nt: TGCAGTGTTAGAGTCCCATCTAGCGGGAGGCCCTCCTACAATGAGCAGTTCTTC; CDR3aa: CSVRVPSSGRPSYNEQFF
abundance: many; d_gene: NA; v_gene: TRBV29-1; j_gene: TRBJ2-3; CDR3nt: TGCAGCCGTGGAGGGGGGGGTGGAAGCACAGATACGCAGTATTTT; CDR3aa: CSRGGGGGSTDTQYF
abundance: few; d_gene: TRBD1; v_gene: TRBV12-3/TRBV12-4; j_gene: TRBJ2-5; CDR3nt: TGTGCCAGCGGGACAGGGGTAGAGACCCAGTACTTC; CDR3aa: CASGTGVETQYF
abundance: few; d_gene: NA; v_gene: TRBV19; j_gene: TRBJ2-3; CDR3nt: TGTGCCAGTAGTGAGGTGATCACAGATACGCAGTATTTT; CDR3aa: CASSEVITDTQYF
abundance: NA; d_gene: TRBD2; v_gene: TRBV6-5; j_gene: TRBJ2-5; CDR3nt: TGTGCCAGCAGACCCCTTGTAGCGGGAGGAGAGACCCAGTACTTC; CDR3aa: CASRPLVAGGETQYF
abundance: few; d_gene: TRBD2; v_gene: TRBV20-1; j_gene: TRBJ2-1; CDR3nt: TGCAGTGCTAGATCGATTAGCGGGACCTCGTCGACGGCCCATGAGCAGTTCTTC; CDR3aa: CSARSISGTSSTAHEQFF
abundance: NA; d_gene: NA; v_gene: TRBV15; j_gene: TRBJ2-5; CDR3nt: TGTGCCACCAGCCCTGACTTGGGAGAAGGAGAGACCCAGTACTTC; CDR3aa: CATSPDLGEGETQYF
abundance: NA; d_gene: NA; v_gene: TRBV27; j_gene: TRBJ1-1; CDR3nt: TGTGCCAGCAGTCGGTATACGGGTGGCACTGAAGCTTTCTTT; CDR3aa: CASSRYTGGTEAFF
abundance: few; d_gene: NA; v_gene: TRBV9; j_gene: TRBJ1-5; CDR3nt: TGTGCCAGCAGCGTTGGATTAGGGGTGCAGCCCCAGCATTTT; CDR3aa: CASSVGLGVQPQHF
abundance: NA; d_gene: NA; v_gene: TRBV10-2; j_gene: TRBJ1-1; CDR3nt: TGCGCCAGCAGCGACAGGCGGAACACTGAAGCTTTCTTT; CDR3aa: CASSDRRNTEAFF
abundance: NA; d_gene: NA; v_gene: TRBV12-3/TRBV12-4; j_gene: TRBJ1-2; CDR3nt: TGTGCCAGCAGTCGTGTGGGGGGCTACTATGGCTACACCTTC; CDR3aa: CASSRVGGYYGYTF
abundance: few; d_gene: NA; v_gene: TRBV7-3; j_gene: TRBJ1-2; CDR3nt: TGTGCCAGCAGCTTAACCTCCCCTCGGGGCAGGGAGAGGGTCCGTGGCTATGGCTACACCTTC; CDR3aa: CASSLTSPRGRERVRGYGYTF
abundance: few; d_gene: TRBD1; v_gene: TRBV29-1; j_gene: TRBJ1-1; CDR3nt: TGCAGAGGACAGGTCGCGAACACTGAAGCTTTCTTT; CDR3aa: CRGQVANTEAFF
abundance: few; d_gene: TRBD1; v_gene: TRBV12-3/TRBV12-4; j_gene: TRBJ2-7; CDR3nt: TGTGCCAGCGTCCGGGACAGGGGATCGGGCTCCTACGAGCAGTACTTC; CDR3aa: CASVRDRGSGSYEQYF
abundance: NA; d_gene: NA; v_gene: TRBV7-6; j_gene: TRBJ2-3; CDR3nt: TGTGCCAGCAGCTTAATTCCCGCGGAAAGCACAGATACGCAGTATTTT; CDR3aa: CASSLIPAESTDTQYF
abundance: few; d_gene: TRBD1; v_gene: TRBV5-1; j_gene: TRBJ1-4; CDR3nt: TGCGCCAGCAGCTTGCAGGGGACAGGGGCAGAAAAACTGTTTTTT; CDR3aa: CASSLQGTGAEKLFF
abundance: few; d_gene: TRBD2; v_gene: TRBV7-6; j_gene: TRBJ2-5; CDR3nt: TGTGCCAGCAGCTTAGATTCGAGCGGGAGGGCCATAGAGACCCAGTACTTC; CDR3aa: CASSLDSSGRAIETQYF
abundance: NA; d_gene: NA; v_gene: TRBV20-1; j_gene: TRBJ2-5; CDR3nt: TGCAGTGCTACATCCCCGGGACTCCTGGGGTACAATGAGCAGTACTTC; CDR3aa: CSATSPGLLGYNEQYF